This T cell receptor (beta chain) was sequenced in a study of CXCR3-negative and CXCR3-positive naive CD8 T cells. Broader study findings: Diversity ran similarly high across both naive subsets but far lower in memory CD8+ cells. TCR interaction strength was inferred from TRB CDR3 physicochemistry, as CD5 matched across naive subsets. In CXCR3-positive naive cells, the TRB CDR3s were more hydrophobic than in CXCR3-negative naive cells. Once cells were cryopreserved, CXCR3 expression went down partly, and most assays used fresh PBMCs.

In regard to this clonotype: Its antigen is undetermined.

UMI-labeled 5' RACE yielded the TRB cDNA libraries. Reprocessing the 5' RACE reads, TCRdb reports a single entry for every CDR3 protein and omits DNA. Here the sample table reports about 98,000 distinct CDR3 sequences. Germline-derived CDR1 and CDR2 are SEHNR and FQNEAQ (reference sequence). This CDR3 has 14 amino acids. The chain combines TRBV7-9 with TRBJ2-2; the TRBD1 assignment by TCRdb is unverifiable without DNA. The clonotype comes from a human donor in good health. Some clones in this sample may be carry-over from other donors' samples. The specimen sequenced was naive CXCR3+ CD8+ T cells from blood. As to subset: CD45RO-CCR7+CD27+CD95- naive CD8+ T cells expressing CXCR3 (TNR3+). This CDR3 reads CASMDSTNTGELFF. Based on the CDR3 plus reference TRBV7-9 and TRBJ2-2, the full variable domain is DTGVSQNPRHKITKRGQNVTFRCDPISEHNRLYWYRQTLGQGPEFLTYFQNEAQLEKSRLLSDRFSAERPKGSFSTLEIQRTEQGDSAMYLCASMDSTNTGELFFGEGSRLTVL.